These 19 T cell receptor beta chains came from one sample sequenced in a study of T cell repertoires in cytomegalovirus infection. Their antigens are not known. MiXCR, applied by TCRdb to the reads, yields one record per CDR3 protein. The data hold hundreds of thousands of distinct CDR3 sequences, with less than 35% observed a single time. The sample in question was cultured CD8+ T cells from PBMCs, obtained from culture after CMV antigen stimulation. These receptors originate from a human donor in good health (CMV status not recorded). Some clones in this sample may be carry-over from other donors' samples.

The chain links TRBV7-9 to TRBJ1-1; no clear D. The germline CDR1 and CDR2 sequences are SEHNR and FQNEAQ (reference sequence). V lost 2 bases and J 3 bases, leaving 16 bases between the germline ends. The CDR3 extends over 16 amino acids. CDR3 loop: CASSLRAGGLDTEAFF. In DNA, the CDR3 is TGTGCCAGCAGCTTAAGGGCGGGAGGGCTGGACACTGAAGCTTTCTTT.

This clonotype appeared a few times. The chain joins TRBV12-5 to TRBJ2-7; 7 nucleotides agree with TRBD2. After removal of 3 bases from V and 7 bases from J, the junction contained 6 bases not matched to a gene. This CDR3 has 13 residues. Germline CDR1 reads LGHNT; CDR2 reads FRNRAP. The CDR3 coding sequence is TGTGCTAGTGGTTTTTGGGAGGGCTGGGAGCAGTACTTC. Its protein product is CASGFWEGWEQYF. Full variable domain (outside the CDR3, taken from reference TRBV12-5 and TRBJ2-7): DARVTQTPRHKVTEMGQEVTMRCQPILGHNTVFWYRQTMMQGLELLAYFRNRAPLDDSGMPKDRFSAEMPDATLATLKIQPSEPRDSAVYFCASGFWEGWEQYFGPGTRLTVT.

Many counts were recorded for this clonotype. The chain's CDR3 is CASSLGASGTEAFF. The CDR3 region has the DNA TGTGCCAGCAGCTTAGGCGCGTCGGGGACTGAAGCTTTCTTT. This chain connects TRBV7-6 to TRBJ1-1; D is unresolved. This CDR3 is built from 14 residues. Germline V gene data show CDR1 as SGHVS and CDR2 as FNYEAQ. V shed 1 base and J shed 5 bases, with 11 bases lying between them.

The V gene is TRBV6-2 or TRBV6-3, the J gene TRBJ1-5; 9 bases map to TRBD1. J was trimmed by 1 base and V by 6 bases; bases with no gene match: 7. This CDR3 spans 16 amino acids. Germline CDR1 is MNHEY and CDR2 is SVGEGT. CDR3 DNA: TGTGCCAGCAGCGTACCGACAGGGGGGAGCAATCAGCCCCAGCATTTT. Protein product: CASSVPTGGSNQPQHF.

This clonotype was seen a single time. The chain is built from TRBV12-3 or TRBV12-4 and TRBJ1-1; D perhaps matches TRBD1 (5 bases). The CDR3 length is 17 residues. Trimming stripped 1 base from V and 1 base from J, with 16 bases between. The CDR3 sequence is CASSLVRQGPKNTEAFF. In DNA, the CDR3 is TGTGCCAGCAGTTTAGTTCGCCAGGGTCCAAAGAACACTGAAGCTTTCTTT.

The chain couples TRBV19 to TRBJ2-7; weak D call: TRBD2 (6 bases). The CDR3 sequence is 15 residues long. CDR1 is LNHDA and CDR2 is SQIVND in the germline V gene (reference sequence). Trimming removed 5 bases from V and 2 bases from J, with 16 bases in between. CDR3 sequence: CASSPLEGPTYEQYF. For the CDR3, the DNA is TGTGCCAGTAGTCCGCTGGAGGGACCCACCTACGAGCAGTACTTC.

The chain links TRBV7-3 to TRBJ2-2; 16 bases are shared with TRBD2. The germline gives CDR1 SGHTA, CDR2 FQGTGA. This CDR3 is 21 amino acids long. V lost 1 base to trimming and J lost 0 bases; unmatched junction nucleotides: 8. The CDR3 nucleotides are TGTGCCAGCAGCTTAATGCCGGGACTAGCGGGGGGGAGCGCGAACACCGGGGAGCTGTTTTTT. Protein product: CASSLMPGLAGGSANTGELFF.

This clonotype has more than one count but fewer than ten. The gene calls are TRBV12-3 or TRBV12-4 and TRBJ1-2; D unclear. The ends were cut back, 7 bases at V and 8 bases at J, with 14 bases in the middle. CDR3 length equals 12 residues. This CDR3 is CASTRVLGGYTF. The DNA of the CDR3 is TGTGCCAGCACGAGGGTACTGGGCGGCTACACCTTC.

The chain couples TRBV20-1 to TRBJ1-1; D may be TRBD1 (5 bases). CDR3 length: 13 residues. Looked up from germline, CDR1 is DFQATT and CDR2 is SNEGSKA (reference sequence). The V gene lost 3 bases and the J gene lost 1 base, with 9 bases spanning the gap. The chain's CDR3 is CSARGRGNTEAFF. CDR3 coding DNA: TGCAGTGCTAGGGGTAGGGGGAACACTGAAGCTTTCTTT.

The CDR3 sequence is CASRGTTSTDTQYF. The CDR3 DNA sequence: TGTGCCAGTAGGGGGACGACGAGCACAGATACGCAGTATTTT. The chain couples TRBV19 to TRBJ2-3, with D possibly called TRBD1 or TRBD2 (5 bases each). Per germline, CDR1 LNHDA and CDR2 SQIVND (reference sequence). Trimming left V 6 bases short and J 0 bases short, with 10 bases between. The length of the CDR3 is 14 residues.

This clonotype has a count of ten or more. This chain uses TRBV7-8 with TRBJ1-1; D may be TRBD1 (5 bases). Germline values: CDR1 SGHVS, CDR2 FQNEAQ. Trimming left V 1 base short and J 1 base short, with 7 bases between. The CDR3 extends over 14 amino acids. The CDR3 reads CASSLVGQNTEAFF. CDR3 in DNA: TGTGCCAGCAGCTTAGTCGGACAGAACACTGAAGCTTTCTTT.

In this sample, this clonotype turned up a few times. The CDR3 spells CASRRGAAYEQYF. The CDR3 region has the DNA TGTGCCAGCAGGAGGGGGGCTGCCTACGAGCAGTACTTC. V gene TRBV12-3 or TRBV12-4 combines with J gene TRBJ2-7, with D perhaps assigned TRBD1 or TRBD2 (6 bases each). This CDR3 has 13 amino acids. V lost 6 bases to trimming and J lost 2 bases, with 11 bases between them.

The chain has TRBV6-5 and TRBJ1-2, with 7 bases matching TRBD1. After removal of 2 bases from V and 0 bases from J, the junction contained 0 bases not matched to a gene. This CDR3 is built from 14 residues. The germline gives CDR1 MNHEY, CDR2 SVGAGI. The CDR3 here is CASSYDRANYGYTF. In nucleotides, the CDR3 is TGTGCCAGCAGTTACGACAGGGCTAACTATGGCTACACCTTC.

Details on this clonotype: Compared with germline, one end of the junction differs, possibly owing to a read error. V is TRBV27 and J is TRBJ2-2; D is uncertain. Germline CDR1 and CDR2: MNHEY and SMNVEV (reference sequence). The CDR3 totals 13 residues. CDR3 sequence (DNA): TGTGCCAGCAGCAGTGGGTTCACCAGGGAGCTGTTTTTT. Encoded protein: CASSSGFTRELFF.

This clonotype was seen only a few times. The CDR3 protein is CASSFGGPSGNTIYF. The CDR3 nucleotides are TGTGCCAGCAGCTTTGGGGGGCCCTCTGGAAACACCATATATTTT. The chain joins TRBV7-6 to TRBJ1-3; D is perhaps TRBD1 (6 bases). Germline CDR1 SGHVS, CDR2 FNYEAQ. With 3 bases removed from V and 0 bases from J, the gap between germline ends came to 9 bases. There are 15 residues in the CDR3.

CDR3 nucleotide sequence: TGCAGCGTCACAGTCGGCGACAGGGCTAACACCGGGGAGCTGTTTTTT. This translates into CSVTVGDRANTGELFF. The chain joins TRBV29-1 to TRBJ2-2, with 7 bases that match TRBD1. CDR3 length equals 16 residues. The germline V gene encodes CDR1 SQVTM and CDR2 ANQGSEA. Trimming took 6 bases from V and 2 from J; bases not matched to a gene: 12.

This clonotype was found once. The chain couples TRBV7-9 to TRBJ2-1; 8 bases agree with TRBD2. The V gene end was trimmed by 11 bases and the J gene end by 7 bases; junction bases not matched to a gene: 13. The CDR3 contains 14 residues. CDR1 is SEHNR, CDR2 FQNEAQ, per germline (reference sequence). CDR3 bases: TGTGCCGGCCGGCGGGGGGCCCTCGGTAATGAGCAGTTCTTC. This gives the protein CAGRRGALGNEQFF.

The sample holds a few counts of this clonotype. The rearrangement joins TRBV7-9 to TRBJ2-7; no reliable D call. This CDR3 region has 12 residues. V was shortened by 3 bases and J by 6 bases, with 9 bases between the two germline ends. Germline V gene data show CDR1 as SEHNR and CDR2 as FQNEAQ (reference sequence). The CDR3 DNA reads as TGTGCCAGCAGCTTGGTTACCAGCGAGCAGTACTTC. Translated, it gives CASSLVTSEQYF.

The chain has TRBV7-8 and TRBJ1-2; D is ambiguous. V was trimmed by 5 bases and J by 4 bases, leaving 14 bases between them. CDR3 length: 14 residues. Per germline, CDR1 SGHVS and CDR2 FQNEAQ. CDR3 protein: CASSPNTLGYGYTF. CDR3 in DNA: TGTGCCAGCAGCCCTAACACATTGGGCTATGGCTACACCTTC.